This passage covers 29 T cell receptor beta chains from one sample sequenced in a study of cytomegalovirus exposure and HLA in healthy donors. Only in-frame clones appear in the TCRdb table, and some are missing; sequencing was by immunoSEQ multiplex PCR. The sample lists fewer than 130,000 clones; approximately 90% were seen once. The sequenced sample consisted of PBMCs. The receptors were gathered from a woman aged 18-30 years in good health and CMV-seronegative.

The V call is TRBV18, the J call TRBJ2-7; 9 bases are shared with TRBD2. V dropped 4 bases and J dropped 2; count of bases not matched to a gene: 6. CDR3 length equals 15 residues. CDR1 is KGHSH and CDR2 is LQKENI in the germline V gene. The CDR3 nucleotides are TGTGCCAGCTCACAAAGCGGGGGGACCGCCTACGAGCAGTACTTC. Its translation: CASSQSGGTAYEQYF.

The chain is built from TRBV28 and TRBJ1-5; TRBD1 matches 7 bases. The V and J ends lost 2 bases and 7 bases, in that order; junction bases with no gene match: 8. The CDR3 runs to 15 residues. In germline, CDR1 is MDHEN, CDR2 SYDVKM. In DNA form, the CDR3 reads TGTGCCAGCAGTTTAGTTCCAAGGGGGCAACAGCCCCAGCATTTT. Translating gives CASSLVPRGQQPQHF.

A remark on this clone: One end of the junction does not line up with germline, which may come from a read error. The genes are TRBV19 and TRBJ2-2; tentative D call: TRBD2 (5 bases). The CDR3 is 16 residues long. Germline CDR1 is LNHDA and CDR2 is SQIVND (reference sequence). In DNA form, the CDR3 reads TGTGCCAGCAGTAGGGAGAGGTTAGGTTCCACCGGGGAGCTGTTTTTT. This codes for CASSRERLGSTGELFF.

This chain joins TRBV27 and TRBJ2-5, with a possible D match to TRBD2 (6 bases). V lost 2 bases and J 5 bases, leaving 15 bases between the germline ends. Germline CDR1 MNHEY, CDR2 SMNVEV (reference sequence). This CDR3 region has 15 residues. The DNA of the CDR3 is TGTGCCAGCAGTTTAGGCCCCGGGACTCTGGAGACCCAGTACTTC. Amino acids: CASSLGPGTLETQYF.

V and J are TRBV5-1 and TRBJ1-1, with D tentatively TRBD1 (6 bases). Trimming took off 4 bases at V and 5 bases at J, with 15 bases between the two ends. CDR3 length: 14 amino acids. CDR1 and CDR2 from the germline V gene are SGHRS and YFSETQ. The DNA for the CDR3 is TGCGCCAGCAGCCGCGGACAGTCAGGGACTGAAGCTTTCTTT. Translated: CASSRGQSGTEAFF.

The rearrangement links TRBV19 to TRBJ2-5; TRBD2 aligns across 10 bases. Germline loops: CDR1 LNHDA, CDR2 SQIVND (reference sequence). Trimming took 5 bases from V and 4 from J; bases not matched to a gene: 16. The CDR3 runs 18 residues. The CDR3 sequence is CASSSSGRRLTGPETQYF. The CDR3 nucleotides are TGTGCCAGTAGTTCTAGCGGGAGACGGCTGACGGGTCCAGAGACCCAGTACTTC.

The genes are TRBV7-2 and TRBJ2-7, with TRBD1 identical over 7 bases. The ends lost 4 bases at V and 0 bases at J; junction bases unmatched: 9. CDR1 and CDR2 from the germline V gene are SGHTA and FQGNSA. This CDR3 region has 16 residues. This chain's CDR3 is CASSSRRGGSSYEQYF. The CDR3 region has the DNA TGTGCCAGCAGCTCTAGGAGAGGGGGCAGCTCCTACGAGCAGTACTTC. Together with reference TRBV7-2 and TRBJ2-7, the CDR3 gives the full variable domain: GAGVSQSPSNKVTEKGKDVELRCDPISGHTALYWYRQSLGQGLEFLIYFQGNSAPDKSGLPSDRFSAERTGGSVSTLTIQRTQQEDSAVYLCASSSRRGGSSYEQYFGPGTRLTVT.

V usage is TRBV14 and J usage is TRBJ1-2; D remains unclear. CDR1 and CDR2 (germline): SGHDN, FVKESK. V lost 1 base and J 4 bases, leaving 13 bases between the germline ends. This CDR3 is 15 amino acids long. The CDR3 DNA sequence: TGTGCCAGCAGCCAAGTCGGCGGGCTGGTCTATGGCTACACCTTC. This codes for CASSQVGGLVYGYTF. Filled out from reference TRBV14 and TRBJ1-2, the complete variable domain reads EAGVTQFPSHSVIEKGQTVTLRCDPISGHDNLYWYRRVMGKEIKFLLHFVKESKQDESGMPNNRFLAERTGGTYSTLKVQPAELEDSGVYFCASSQVGGLVYGYTFGSGTRLTVV.

This rearrangement joins TRBV13 to TRBJ2-7, with 10 bases matching TRBD2. The germline V gene has CDR1 PRHDT and CDR2 FYEKMQ (reference sequence). V dropped 5 bases and J dropped 1; count of bases not matched to a gene: 8. CDR3 length: 16 amino acids. DNA of the CDR3: TGTGCCAGCAGCCTCGCTAGCGGGAGCCCGTCCTACGAGCAGTACTTC. Its protein product is CASSLASGSPSYEQYF.

The CDR3 bases are TGTGCCAGCAGCTTAAGACAAGATATGGGGACCCAGTACTTC. As protein: CASSLRQDMGTQYF. The chain uses TRBV7-2 and TRBJ2-5; D gene ambiguous. Per germline, CDR1 SGHTA and CDR2 FQGNSA. This CDR3 has 14 amino acids. Deletions cut 2 bases from V and 7 bases from J, with 14 bases between.

V is TRBV19 and J is TRBJ2-7; possible D gene TRBD2, 5 bases. There are 15 residues in the CDR3. V was pared by 8 bases and J by 9 bases, with 26 bases between. CDR1 and CDR2 (germline): LNHDA, SQIVND (reference sequence). As DNA, the CDR3 is TGTGCCAGTGCTCCCCCGGGAACCCCGCCCACTGGGCAGTACTTC. Its protein is CASAPPGTPPTGQYF.

This rearrangement joins TRBV19 to TRBJ1-2; D perhaps matches TRBD1 (6 bases). The CDR3 length is 13 residues. V was clipped by 7 bases and J by 3 bases, with 12 bases between them. Germline lookup yields CDR1 LNHDA and CDR2 SQIVND (reference sequence). The CDR3 sequence is CASNLRQDYGYTF. The CDR3, as DNA: TGTGCCAGTAACCTGAGACAGGACTATGGCTACACCTTC.

The chain is built from TRBV28 and TRBJ1-2; D is perhaps TRBD1 (6 bases). V lost 6 bases to trimming and J lost 3 bases, with 14 bases between them. The CDR3 has 14 amino acids. CDR1 is MDHEN and CDR2 is SYDVKM in the germline V gene. The DNA of the CDR3 is TGTGCCAGCAGCAGAGGGGGATCCCACTATGGCTACACCTTC. This sequence encodes CASSRGGSHYGYTF.

The J gene is TRBJ1-1, the V gene TRBV30; D remains ambiguous. V dropped 5 bases and J dropped 6 bases, with 10 bases sitting between them. The germline V gene encodes CDR1 GTSNPN and CDR2 SVGIG (reference sequence). This CDR3 spans 11 amino acids. The CDR3 spells CAWSKSPEAFF. CDR3 nucleotide sequence: TGTGCCTGGTCTAAAAGCCCTGAAGCTTTCTTT.

V is TRBV10-2 and J is TRBJ1-1; D gene unclear. The CDR3 totals 14 residues. CDR1 WSHSY and CDR2 SAAADI come from the germline V gene. The V end was cut by 1 base, the J end by 5 bases, with 11 bases between. CDR3 coding DNA: TGCGCCAGCAGTGAGTGGAGGGAGTCGACTGAAGCTTTCTTT. Its translation: CASSEWRESTEAFF.

This chain joins TRBV6-1 and TRBJ2-3; 7 positions agree with TRBD1. With V trimmed by 6 bases and J by 10 bases, 7 bases remained unmatched. The CDR3 contains 12 residues. The germline CDR1 and CDR2 sequences are MNHNS and SASEGT. For the CDR3, the DNA is TGTGCCAGCAGCGAGGGACAGTTGCCGCAGTATTTT. Translated, it gives CASSEGQLPQYF.

The J gene is TRBJ1-2, the V gene TRBV4-2, with unresolved D. The germline V and J ends were trimmed by 1 base and 4 bases, with 10 bases remaining between them. Germline V gene lookup returns CDR1 LGHNA and CDR2 YNFKEQ. There are 14 residues in the CDR3. CDR3 sequence: CASSQARGSYGYTF. In DNA form, the CDR3 reads TGTGCCAGCAGCCAAGCCCGGGGTTCCTATGGCTACACCTTC.

The chain carries TRBV10-3 and TRBJ2-2; perhaps TRBD2 as D (6 bases). Trimming shortened V by 6 bases and J by 6 bases, and 8 bases separated the two germline ends. Germline CDR1 ENHRY, CDR2 SYGVKD. The CDR3 has 12 residues. The CDR3 nucleotides are TGTGCCATCAGCGGGGGAGCCGGGGAGCTGTTTTTT. It encodes CAISGGAGELFF.

This sequence joins TRBV7-2 and TRBJ2-7; the match to TRBD2 covers 11 bases. The V gene's germline CDR1 is SGHTA and CDR2 FQGNSA. V dropped 2 bases and J dropped 7; count of bases not matched to a gene: 7. This CDR3 comprises 15 residues. The CDR3 sequence: CASSLSTSGAGEQYF. Written as DNA, the CDR3 is TGTGCCAGCAGCTTATCGACTAGCGGGGCTGGAGAGCAGTACTTC.

About this clone itself: Its ends do not fully match the called genes, so a read error is possible. The V gene is TRBV19, the J gene TRBJ2-2; 7 nucleotides line up with TRBD1. The CDR3 is made up of 18 amino acids. Germline CDR1 and CDR2: LNHDA and SQIVND (reference sequence). In DNA form, the CDR3 reads TGTGCCAGCAGTACAGGGGTCCGGACCTTCGCGGACACCGGGGAGCTGTTTTTT. This translates into CASSTGVRTFADTGELFF.

The chain is built from TRBV9 and TRBJ2-6, with D possibly being TRBD1 (5 bases). Germline lookup yields CDR1 SGDLS and CDR2 YYNGEE. The V gene lost 3 bases and the J gene lost 0 bases, with 13 bases spanning the gap. The CDR3 runs to 17 residues. The CDR3 DNA sequence: TGTGCCAGCAGCGGGGGCCGGGTCCTCTCTGGGGCCAACGTCCTGACTTTC. This codes for CASSGGRVLSGANVLTF. Looking up the rest from reference TRBV9 and TRBJ2-6 gives the full variable domain: DSGVTQTPKHLITATGQRVTLRCSPRSGDLSVYWYQQSLDQGLQFLIQYYNGEERAKGNILERFSAQQFPDLHSELNLSSLELGDSALYFCASSGGRVLSGANVLTFGAGSRLTVL.

The CDR3 nucleotides read TGCGCCACCGCGACAGGGAATCCTAACTATGGCTACACCTTC. This translates into CATATGNPNYGYTF. The chain links TRBV5-1 to TRBJ1-2, with 7 bases that match TRBD1. From germline, CDR1 is SGHRS and CDR2 YFSETQ. This CDR3 comprises 14 residues. The trim removed 9 bases at V and 0 bases at J, leaving 8 bases unmatched.

The chain uses TRBV6-1 and TRBJ1-2; no definite D call. The ends were cut back, 2 bases at V and 0 bases at J, with 4 bases in the middle. Germline CDR1 MNHNS, CDR2 SASEGT. The CDR3 loop spans 13 amino acids. Written as DNA, the CDR3 is TGTGCCAGCAGTGAATCAGCTAACTATGGCTACACCTTC. Protein product: CASSESANYGYTF.

The rearrangement links TRBV7-8 to TRBJ2-7, with D unclear. Trimming took off 3 bases at V and 0 bases at J, with 6 bases between the two ends. CDR3 length: 13 amino acids. Germline values: CDR1 SGHVS, CDR2 FQNEAQ. Here the CDR3 DNA reads TGTGCCAGCAGCTTTCAGTTCTCCTACGAGCAGTACTTC. It translates to CASSFQFSYEQYF.

The rearrangement links TRBV5-5 to TRBJ2-7; 13 nucleotides align to TRBD2. After removal of 0 bases from V and 0 bases from J, the junction contained 3 bases not matched to a gene. The CDR3 loop spans 17 amino acids. CDR1 SGHKS and CDR2 YYEKEE come from the germline V gene (reference sequence). The CDR3 region is CASSLEGLAGSSYEQYF. CDR3 DNA: TGTGCCAGCAGCTTGGAGGGACTAGCGGGGAGCTCCTACGAGCAGTACTTC.

V usage is TRBV7-8 and J usage is TRBJ1-4; tentatively, D is TRBD1 (5 bases). This CDR3 region has 15 residues. Germline CDR1 is SGHVS and CDR2 is FQNEAQ. Between the trimmed V and J ends, which lost 0 bases and 4 bases, there was a span of 9 bases. CDR3 region: CASSLAGGYNEKLFF. The CDR3 DNA reads TGTGCCAGCAGCTTAGCGGGGGGGTATAATGAAAAACTGTTTTTT.

This chain links TRBV5-6 with TRBJ2-3; 10 nucleotides line up with TRBD2. The trim removed 4 bases at V and 0 bases at J, leaving 5 bases unmatched. The CDR3 has 16 amino acids. CDR1 SGHDT and CDR2 YYEEEE come from the germline V gene. This CDR3 reads CASSRGLAVSTDTQYF. The CDR3 coding sequence is TGTGCCAGCAGCAGAGGACTAGCGGTTAGCACAGATACGCAGTATTTT.

The chain is built from TRBV6-4 and TRBJ2-2; 11 bases are a match to TRBD1. V lost 4 bases to trimming and J lost 6 bases; unmatched junction nucleotides: 4. The length of the CDR3 is 15 residues. In germline, CDR1 is MRHNA, CDR2 SNTAGT. CDR3 nucleotides: TGTGCCAGCAGTGGGACAGGGGGCTTCGCCGGGGAGCTGTTTTTT. Translating gives CASSGTGGFAGELFF.

The rearrangement uses TRBV7-8 and TRBJ2-7; tentatively, D is TRBD2 (6 bases). This CDR3 has 15 residues. Trimming left V 2 bases short and J 1 base short, with 12 bases between. CDR1 is SGHVS and CDR2 is FQNEAQ in the germline V gene. The CDR3 protein is CASSLTGVVSYEQYF. Here the CDR3 DNA reads TGTGCCAGCAGCTTAACGGGAGTGGTTTCCTACGAGCAGTACTTC.